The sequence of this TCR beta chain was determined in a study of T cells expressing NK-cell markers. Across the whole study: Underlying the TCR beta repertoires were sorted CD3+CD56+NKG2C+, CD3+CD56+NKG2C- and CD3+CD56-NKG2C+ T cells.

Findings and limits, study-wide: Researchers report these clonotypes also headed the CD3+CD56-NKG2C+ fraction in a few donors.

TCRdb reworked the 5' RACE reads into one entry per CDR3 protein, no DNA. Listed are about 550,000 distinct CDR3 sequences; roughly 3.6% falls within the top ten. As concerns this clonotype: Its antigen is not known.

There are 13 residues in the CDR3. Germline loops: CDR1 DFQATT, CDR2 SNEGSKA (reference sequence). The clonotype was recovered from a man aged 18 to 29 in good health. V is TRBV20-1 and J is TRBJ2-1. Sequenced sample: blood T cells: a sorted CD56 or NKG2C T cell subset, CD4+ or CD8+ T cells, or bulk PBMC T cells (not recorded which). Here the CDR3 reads CSARDGSSMKQFF.